Reported below is one T cell receptor (beta chain). This sample stems from a study of identical twins. TCRdb independently ran MiXCR on the 5' RACE reads; one entry per CDR3 protein. The data hold about 210,000 distinct CDR3 sequences, with roughly a tenth observed a single time. The CDR3 consists of 18 residues. With V trimmed by 6 bases and J by 5 bases, 14 bases remained unmatched. The chain couples TRBV12-3 or TRBV12-4 to TRBJ2-1; 12 bases align to TRBD1. The source of this sequence is a woman under 30 in good health. Sequencing used memory (CD45RO+) T cells sorted from blood. The CDR3 coding sequence is TGTGCCAGCAGGCTCCGGGGGGGGGGACAGGGGGCACACAATGAGCAGTTCTTC. It encodes CASRLRGGGQGAHNEQFF.